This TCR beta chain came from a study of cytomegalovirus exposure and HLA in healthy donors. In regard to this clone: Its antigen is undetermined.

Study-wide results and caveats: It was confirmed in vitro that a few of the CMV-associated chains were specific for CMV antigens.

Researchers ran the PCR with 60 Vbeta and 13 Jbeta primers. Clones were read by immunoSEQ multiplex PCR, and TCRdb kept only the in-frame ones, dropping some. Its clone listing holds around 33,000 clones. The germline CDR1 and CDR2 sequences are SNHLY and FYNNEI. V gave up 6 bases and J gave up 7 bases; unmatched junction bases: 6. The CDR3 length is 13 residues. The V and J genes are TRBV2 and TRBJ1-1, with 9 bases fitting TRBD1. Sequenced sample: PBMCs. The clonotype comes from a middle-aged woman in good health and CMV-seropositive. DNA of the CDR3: TGTGCCAGCAGGGACAGGGGCCCATTTGAAGCTTTCTTT. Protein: CASRDRGPFEAFF.